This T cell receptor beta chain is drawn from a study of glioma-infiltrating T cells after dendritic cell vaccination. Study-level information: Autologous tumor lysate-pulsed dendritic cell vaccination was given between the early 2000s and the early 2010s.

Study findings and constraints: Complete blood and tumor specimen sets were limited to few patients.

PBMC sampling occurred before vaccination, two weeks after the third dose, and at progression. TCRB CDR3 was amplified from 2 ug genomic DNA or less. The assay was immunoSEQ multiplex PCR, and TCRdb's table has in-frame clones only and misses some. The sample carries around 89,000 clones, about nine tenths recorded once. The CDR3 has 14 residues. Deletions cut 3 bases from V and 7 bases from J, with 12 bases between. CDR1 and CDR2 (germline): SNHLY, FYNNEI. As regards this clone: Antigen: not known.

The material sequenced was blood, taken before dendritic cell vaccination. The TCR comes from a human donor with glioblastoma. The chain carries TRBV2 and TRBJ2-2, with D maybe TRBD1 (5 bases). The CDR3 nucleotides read TGTGCCAGCAGTGAGGTGACAGTCGGCGGGGAGCTGTTTTTT. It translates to CASSEVTVGGELFF.